A single TCR beta chain is shown here with its context. Libraries were prepared by immunoSEQ multiplex PCR; TCRdb keeps only in-frame clonotypes and omits some of them. Here the sample spans about 42,000 clones, roughly 86% being singletons. This CDR3 has 13 amino acids. Germline-derived CDR1 and CDR2 are GTSNPN and SVGIG (reference sequence). Trimming took 8 bases from V and 4 from J; bases not matched to a gene: 10. This specimen comes from a study of PD-L1 blockade in urothelial cancer. The origin of this receptor is a man in his 70s with urothelial cancer. This chain links TRBV30 with TRBJ2-5; 7 bases align to TRBD1. The sample here was PBMCs, taken around atezolizumab (anti-PD-L1) treatment. The CDR3 loop is CAGATGSIETQYF. CDR3 in DNA: TGTGCCGGAGCGACAGGGTCTATAGAGACCCAGTACTTC.